This is a list of T cell receptor beta chains from one sample in a study of cytomegalovirus exposure and HLA in healthy donors. Generated by immunoSEQ multiplex PCR, the TCRdb table keeps only in-frame clones and is missing some. This table has approximately 120,000 clones, roughly 80% appearing once. Sequencing was done on a sample of PBMCs. The receptors stem from a woman aged 45-65 years in good health and CMV-seropositive. CDR3s include the opening cysteine and the closing phenylalanine or tryptophan. The D gene is left open where the match is weak. Clone size appears in some rows only: once, few, many, or a class for an expanded clone.

clone_size: few
cdr3_length: 13
d_call: NA
v_call: TRBV2
j_call: TRBJ1-5
cdr3_nt: TGTGCCAGCAGTGCTTCTGGCAATCAGCCCCAGCATTTT
cdr3_aa: CASSASGNQPQHF

clone_size: NA
cdr3_length: 14
d_call: NA
v_call: TRBV7-9
j_call: TRBJ1-3
cdr3_nt: TGTGCCAGCAGCTGGGGGGGAGATGGAAACACCATATATTTT
cdr3_aa: CASSWGGDGNTIYF

clone_size: once
cdr3_length: 16
d_call: NA
v_call: TRBV4-1
j_call: TRBJ2-5
cdr3_nt: TGCGCCAGCAGCCAAGGCCTTCTATCGGGGGAAGAGACCCAGTACTTC
cdr3_aa: CASSQGLLSGEETQYF

clone_size: once
cdr3_length: 14
d_call: TRBD2
v_call: TRBV9
j_call: TRBJ2-7
cdr3_nt: TGTGCCAGCAGCGTAGGGGGGGGATCGGACGAGCAGTACTTC
cdr3_aa: CASSVGGGSDEQYF

clone_size: NA
cdr3_length: 16
d_call: TRBD1
v_call: TRBV15
j_call: TRBJ1-1
cdr3_nt: TGTGCCACCAGCAGACCTACAGGGGTGAGTAGCACTGAAGCTTTCTTT
cdr3_aa: CATSRPTGVSSTEAFF

clone_size: NA
cdr3_length: 14
d_call: NA
v_call: TRBV19
j_call: TRBJ1-5
cdr3_nt: TGTGCCAGTAGTATTATGTATAGCAATCAGCCCCAGCATTTT
cdr3_aa: CASSIMYSNQPQHF

clone_size: NA
cdr3_length: 13
d_call: NA
v_call: TRBV9
j_call: TRBJ2-7
cdr3_nt: TGTGCCAGCAGCATCGGGGGTCGGGACGAGCAGTACTTC
cdr3_aa: CASSIGGRDEQYF

clone_size: NA
cdr3_length: 15
d_call: TRBD1
v_call: TRBV27
j_call: TRBJ2-1
cdr3_nt: TGTGCCAGCAGTCCCCCGGGACAGATCTGGAATGAGCAGTTCTTC
cdr3_aa: CASSPPGQIWNEQFF

clone_size: few
cdr3_length: 13
d_call: TRBD1
v_call: TRBV2
j_call: TRBJ1-6
cdr3_nt: TGTGCCTGTCGGGACAGTCGGAATTCACCCCTCCACTTT
cdr3_aa: CACRDSRNSPLHF

clone_size: NA
cdr3_length: 13
d_call: NA
v_call: TRBV6-5
j_call: TRBJ2-1
cdr3_nt: TGTGCCAGCACCCGTCATAGTAACAATGAGCAGTTCTTC
cdr3_aa: CASTRHSNNEQFF

clone_size: NA
cdr3_length: 14
d_call: NA
v_call: TRBV6-1
j_call: TRBJ1-4
cdr3_nt: TGTGCCAGCAACCCCGCTGGGACTAAAGAAAAACTGTTTTTT
cdr3_aa: CASNPAGTKEKLFF

clone_size: NA
cdr3_length: 12
d_call: NA
v_call: TRBV18
j_call: TRBJ1-2
cdr3_nt: TGTGCCAGCTCACCCGGAGGGTATGGCTACACCTTC
cdr3_aa: CASSPGGYGYTF

clone_size: medium-sized
cdr3_length: 14
d_call: NA
v_call: TRBV4-3
j_call: TRBJ2-7
cdr3_nt: TGCGCCAGCAGCCCCCACTCCGGGGAGTACGAGCAGTACTTC
cdr3_aa: CASSPHSGEYEQYF

clone_size: few
cdr3_length: 13
d_call: NA
v_call: TRBV7-2
j_call: TRBJ2-7
cdr3_nt: TGTGCCAGCAGCTTAGCGGCAGTCTACGAGCAGTACTTC
cdr3_aa: CASSLAAVYEQYF

clone_size: NA
cdr3_length: 15
d_call: TRBD2
v_call: TRBV6-6
j_call: TRBJ2-5
cdr3_nt: TGTGCCAGCAGTTCCGGGACTAGCGGGAGCGGGACCCAGTACTTC
cdr3_aa: CASSSGTSGSGTQYF

clone_size: NA
cdr3_length: 14
d_call: NA
v_call: TRBV19
j_call: TRBJ1-2
cdr3_nt: TGTGCCAGTAGTATAGAGGCCTCGGGCTATGGCTACACCTTC
cdr3_aa: CASSIEASGYGYTF

clone_size: NA
cdr3_length: 15
d_call: NA
v_call: TRBV6-1
j_call: TRBJ2-2
cdr3_nt: TGTGCCAGCAGCCCCGAGGGTGGGGTCCCCGGGGAGCTGTTTTTT
cdr3_aa: CASSPEGGVPGELFF

clone_size: NA
cdr3_length: 14
d_call: NA
v_call: TRBV5-6
j_call: TRBJ2-7
cdr3_nt: TGTGCCAGCAGCTTAGGGGGGGACTTCTACGAGCAGTACTTC
cdr3_aa: CASSLGGDFYEQYF

clone_size: NA
cdr3_length: 16
d_call: NA
v_call: TRBV18
j_call: TRBJ2-7
cdr3_nt: TGTGCCAGCTCACCAGTTGCGGAGACTAGCTCCTACGAGCAGTACTTC
cdr3_aa: CASSPVAETSSYEQYF

clone_size: NA
cdr3_length: 13
d_call: TRBD1
v_call: TRBV5-1
j_call: TRBJ1-2
cdr3_nt: TGCGCCAGCAGCTGGACAGGGGGCTATGGCTACACCTTC
cdr3_aa: CASSWTGGYGYTF

clone_size: NA
cdr3_length: 13
d_call: NA
v_call: TRBV9
j_call: TRBJ2-1
cdr3_nt: TGTGCCAGCAGCGTAGCTAACTCAAATGAGCAGTTCTTC
cdr3_aa: CASSVANSNEQFF

clone_size: NA
cdr3_length: 14
d_call: TRBD1
v_call: TRBV29-1
j_call: TRBJ1-2
cdr3_nt: TGCAGCGTTGAGGGACAGCTGGCTAACTATGGCTACACCTTC
cdr3_aa: CSVEGQLANYGYTF

clone_size: NA
cdr3_length: 14
d_call: NA
v_call: TRBV19
j_call: TRBJ1-1
cdr3_nt: TGTGCCAGTAGTATAGGTGGGGGGGCCACTGAAGCTTTCTTT
cdr3_aa: CASSIGGGATEAFF

clone_size: NA
cdr3_length: 14
d_call: TRBD1
v_call: TRBV5-6
j_call: TRBJ2-3
cdr3_nt: TGTGCCAGCAGCACCGGACAGGGATGGGGTACGCAGTATTTT
cdr3_aa: CASSTGQGWGTQYF

clone_size: NA
cdr3_length: 14
d_call: NA
v_call: TRBV7-9
j_call: TRBJ2-7
cdr3_nt: TGTTCCAGCAGCTTAGGGCAGGGAATGTACGAGCAGTACTTC
cdr3_aa: CSSSLGQGMYEQYF

clone_size: NA
cdr3_length: 12
d_call: NA
v_call: TRBV21-1
j_call: TRBJ2-5
cdr3_nt: TGTGCCAGAGGGAGGGTCGAGGAGACCCAGTACTTC
cdr3_aa: CARGRVEETQYF

clone_size: NA
cdr3_length: 15
d_call: TRBD2
v_call: TRBV27
j_call: TRBJ2-7
cdr3_nt: TGTGCCAGCAGTACGACTAGCGGGGGTCCGTACGAGCAGTACTTC
cdr3_aa: CASSTTSGGPYEQYF

clone_size: NA
cdr3_length: 16
d_call: TRBD1
v_call: TRBV5-1
j_call: TRBJ1-5
cdr3_nt: TGCGCCAGCAGCTTGAGGGACAGATCGAACAATCAGCCCCAGCATTTT
cdr3_aa: CASSLRDRSNNQPQHF

clone_size: once
cdr3_length: 16
d_call: NA
v_call: TRBV18
j_call: TRBJ1-1
cdr3_nt: TGTGCCAGCTCACCAATAAGGGGGGGCATGAACACTGAAGCTTTCTTT
cdr3_aa: CASSPIRGGMNTEAFF

clone_size: NA
cdr3_length: 13
d_call: NA
v_call: TRBV19
j_call: TRBJ2-6
cdr3_nt: TGTGCCAGTGGCCCCTCTGGGGCCAACGGCCTGACTTTC
cdr3_aa: CASGPSGANGLTF

clone_size: NA
cdr3_length: 17
d_call: NA
v_call: TRBV7-2
j_call: TRBJ2-3
cdr3_nt: TGTGCCAGCAGCTTCGGCCTGCCCGGGGTTTCCAAAGATACGCAGTATTTT
cdr3_aa: CASSFGLPGVSKDTQYF